The clone carrying this T cell receptor beta chain is judged medium-sized. The sample is drawn from a study of identical twins. The authors used template switching to add a universal primer site and gave cDNA unique molecular identifiers. TCRdb re-derived calls from the 5' RACE reads in MiXCR, one entry per CDR3 protein. The data hold over 200,000 distinct CDR3 sequences, with 6.5% observed a single time. There are 14 residues in the CDR3. V dropped 3 bases and J dropped 6 bases, with 12 bases sitting between them. These records were also assigned to another study, of T cells expressing NK-cell markers. According to that study: Sorting was limited to alpha-beta TCR-expressing T cells with an anti-gamma-delta TCR antibody in several experiments. Of the CD8+ T cells in roughly 6 donors, roughly 1.0-7.5% belonged to dominant NKG2C+ clonotypes. Expanded clones of NKG2C+ T cells had an unclear HCMV specificity.

This clonotype originated in a woman aged 18-29 years in good health. The chain has TRBV12-3 or TRBV12-4 and TRBJ1-5, with no clear D. Sequenced sample: CD8+ T cells sorted from blood. This CDR3 reads CASSLWQAGQPQHF. The CDR3 DNA reads as TGTGCCAGCAGTTTGTGGCAGGCCGGTCAGCCCCAGCATTTT.